A single sample gave rise to the 29 T cell receptor beta chains below, sequenced in a study of CD8 T cells in Susac syndrome. The authors reverse transcribed 0.5 to 1 ug RNA with random hexamers. MiXCR, run by TCRdb on the immunoSEQ multiplex PCR reads, gives a single entry per CDR3 protein. The sample carries over 65,000 distinct CDR3 sequences, approximately 94% recorded once. The sample taken for sequencing was CD4+ T cells from PBMCs. These receptors originate from a human donor with Susac syndrome.

This chain uses TRBV19 with TRBJ2-7, with 15 bases aligning to TRBD2. The CDR3 totals 18 residues. V lost 4 bases to trimming and J lost 6 bases; unmatched junction nucleotides: 13. Germline V CDR1 and CDR2: LNHDA, SQIVND (reference sequence). The CDR3 region is CASSSNGLAGGPLAEQYF. CDR3 in DNA: TGTGCCAGTAGTAGCAACGGACTAGCGGGAGGGCCTTTAGCCGAGCAGTACTTC.

This chain links TRBV7-2 with TRBJ2-5; D remains ambiguous. This CDR3 has 12 residues. Trimming left V 5 bases short and J 8 bases short, with 12 bases between. Per germline, CDR1 SGHTA and CDR2 FQGNSA. CDR3 sequence reads: CASSHVVDTQYF. In nucleotides, the CDR3 is TGTGCCAGCAGCCACGTCGTGGATACCCAGTACTTC.

The gene calls are TRBV5-1 and TRBJ2-1; 11 bases agree with TRBD2. Per germline, CDR1 SGHRS and CDR2 YFSETQ. The CDR3 totals 15 residues. Trimming took 4 bases from V and 9 from J; bases not matched to a gene: 9. The CDR3 region is CASSQTSGSMGEQFF. CDR3 bases: TGCGCCAGCAGCCAAACTAGCGGGAGTATGGGTGAGCAGTTCTTC.

This clonotype has a single count. This chain connects TRBV6-5 to TRBJ2-1; the match to TRBD1 covers 8 bases. Germline CDR1 MNHEY, CDR2 SVGAGI. The CDR3 runs 14 residues. The J segment lost 10 bases and the V segment lost 6 bases, leaving 11 bases of the junction unmatched. The CDR3 protein is CASRTGEWSIEQFF. For the CDR3, the DNA is TGTGCCAGCAGGACAGGGGAGTGGTCTATCGAGCAGTTCTTC.

The chain has TRBV4-3 and TRBJ2-1; D gene uncertain. CDR1 LGHNA and CDR2 YSLEER come from the germline V gene. Trimming stripped 0 bases from V and 3 bases from J, with 6 bases between. The CDR3 consists of 14 residues. CDR3 in DNA: TGCGCCAGCAGCCAAGAGACTCTCTACAATGAGCAGTTCTTC. Translation: CASSQETLYNEQFF.

This chain joins TRBV19 and TRBJ1-5; 7 positions agree with TRBD1. Per the germline V gene, CDR1 is LNHDA and CDR2 is SQIVND (reference sequence). J gave up 4 bases and V 7 bases, and 10 bases lay outside the gene matches. The CDR3 extends over 15 amino acids. The CDR3 DNA sequence: TGTGCCAGTATGGATGGGGCAGGGGGAAATCAGCCCCAGCATTTT. Translated: CASMDGAGGNQPQHF.

The chain carries TRBV6-5 and TRBJ2-6; D gene unclear. The CDR3 covers 13 residues. Per the germline V gene, CDR1 is MNHEY and CDR2 is SVGAGI. The V end lost 6 bases, the J end lost 2 bases, and 5 bases lay between the germline ends. CDR3 region: CASRKPGANVLTF. The CDR3 nucleotides read TGTGCCAGCAGGAAGCCTGGGGCCAACGTCCTGACTTTC.

The rearrangement uses TRBV2 and TRBJ2-1; 10 nucleotides line up with TRBD2. Germline V gives CDR1 SNHLY, CDR2 FYNNEI. The V and J ends lost 8 bases and 5 bases, in that order; junction bases with no gene match: 3. This CDR3 region has 13 residues. The CDR3 nucleotides are TGTGCCAGCGAACTAGCGGGAAACAATGAGCAGTTCTTC. Amino acid sequence: CASELAGNNEQFF.

This rearrangement joins TRBV3-1 to TRBJ2-7; TRBD2 matches 7 bases. V shed 1 base, J shed 2 bases, and the junction held 5 bases outside the gene matches. This CDR3 has 15 residues. Germline V gene lookup returns CDR1 LGHDT and CDR2 YNNKEL (reference sequence). The CDR3 region has the DNA TGTGCCAGCAGCCAAGGGATGGCGGGGGCCTACGAGCAGTACTTC. This codes for CASSQGMAGAYEQYF.

The CDR3 DNA reads TGCAGCGTTGAAGATCGGGGGACAGGGGCCGAGCAGTACTTC. It translates to CSVEDRGTGAEQYF. The chain combines TRBV29-1 with TRBJ2-7; 10 nucleotides align to TRBD1. The CDR3 length is 14 residues. V lost 0 bases, J lost 6 bases, and 5 bases stayed unmatched. CDR1 and CDR2 (germline): SQVTM, ANQGSEA.

The gene calls are TRBV5-1 and TRBJ1-1, with 9 bases lining up with TRBD1. This CDR3 contains 15 residues. The junction had 8 bases not matched to a gene; V was cut back by 4 bases and J by 4 bases. CDR1 is SGHRS and CDR2 is YFSETQ in the germline V gene. The CDR3 nucleotides read TGCGCCAGCAGCCGCCGGACAGGGGATGGCACTGAAGCTTTCTTT. It specifies CASSRRTGDGTEAFF.

The CDR3: CASSYSGSPYEQYF. The CDR3, as DNA: TGTGCCAGCAGTTATAGCGGGAGCCCCTACGAGCAGTACTTC. The rearrangement joins TRBV12-3 or TRBV12-4 to TRBJ2-7; 9 bases are a match to TRBD2. The CDR3 loop spans 14 amino acids. Trimming took 4 bases from V and 2 from J; bases not matched to a gene: 3.

The chain employs TRBV30 and TRBJ1-2, with D tentatively TRBD1 (6 bases). The V and J ends lost 2 bases and 8 bases respectively, with 24 bases between them. This CDR3 comprises 16 residues. Germline assignment: CDR1 GTSNPN and CDR2 SVGIG (reference sequence). In nucleotides, the CDR3 is TGTGCCTGGAGTTCGACCGGGACATCGCGAGGCGGCGGCTACACCTTC. This translates into CAWSSTGTSRGGGYTF.

The sample holds a few counts of this clonotype. This chain connects TRBV11-2 to TRBJ2-5, with a possible D match to TRBD1 (5 bases). V was shortened by 4 bases and J by 2 bases, with 11 bases between the two germline ends. CDR1 and CDR2 from the germline V gene are SGHAT and FQNNGV. This CDR3 is built from 14 residues. The CDR3 coding sequence is TGTGCCAGCAGCTATCTGGGGCGACAAGAGACCCAGTACTTC. Translating gives CASSYLGRQETQYF. Full variable domain (remainder filled in from reference TRBV11-2 and TRBJ2-5): EAGVAQSPRYKIIEKRQSVAFWCNPISGHATLYWYQQILGQGPKLLIQFQNNGVVDDSQLPKDRFSAERLKGVDSTLKIQPAKLEDSAVYLCASSYLGRQETQYFGPGTRLLVL.

V is TRBV2 and J is TRBJ1-3; no clear D gene. Looked up from germline, CDR1 is SNHLY and CDR2 is FYNNEI. Trimming left V 2 bases short and J 1 base short, with 12 bases between. This CDR3 is 16 amino acids long. The DNA of the CDR3 is TGTGCCAGCAGTGAACGACGGCCAACGTCTGGAAACACCATATATTTT. Translated, it gives CASSERRPTSGNTIYF. Filled out from reference TRBV2 and TRBJ1-3, the complete variable domain reads EPEVTQTPSHQVTQMGQEVILRCVPISNHLYFYWYRQILGQKVEFLVSFYNNEISEKSEIFDDQFSVERPDGSNFTLKIRSTKLEDSAMYFCASSERRPTSGNTIYFGEGSWLTVV.

Worth noting for this clonotype: One end of the junction is discordant with germline, which a read error may explain. This CDR3 reads CASSSNAPWTGRGWPSF. CDR3 bases: TGTGCCAGCAGTTCTAACGCCCCATGGACAGGGAGGGGGTGGCCTTCCTTC. The chain employs TRBV2 and TRBJ1-2; 8 bases fit TRBD1. The CDR3 extends over 17 amino acids. The germline V gene encodes CDR1 SNHLY and CDR2 FYNNEI.

The rearrangement links TRBV7-9 to TRBJ1-1; no clear D gene. The CDR3 runs 14 residues. Germline-derived CDR1 and CDR2 are SEHNR and FQNEAQ (reference sequence). Trimming removed 2 bases from V and 0 bases from J, with 7 bases in between. CDR3 DNA: TGTGCCAGCAGCTTACAGGCTATGAACACTGAAGCTTTCTTT. This gives the protein CASSLQAMNTEAFF.

The rearrangement uses TRBV7-8 and TRBJ1-6; 7 bases match TRBD1. There are 14 residues in the CDR3. CDR1 SGHVS and CDR2 FQNEAQ come from the germline V gene. V gave up 7 bases and J gave up 6 bases; unmatched junction bases: 6. The CDR3 region has the DNA TGTGCCAGCATCCCCGGGACAGTTAATTCACCCCTCCACTTT. This encodes CASIPGTVNSPLHF.

The V and J genes are TRBV29-1 and TRBJ2-4, with TRBD2 as a possible D gene (5 bases). CDR3 length: 15 residues. From germline, CDR1 is SQVTM and CDR2 ANQGSEA. Trimming stripped 6 bases from V and 6 bases from J, with 21 bases between. CDR3 residues: CSVVSPGFLTNIQYF. The CDR3, as DNA: TGCAGCGTCGTGAGTCCGGGGTTTCTAACAAACATTCAGTACTTC.

This chain uses TRBV27 with TRBJ2-7; D could derive from TRBD1 or TRBD2 (6 bases each). V lost 6 bases, J lost 0 bases, and 18 bases lay in between. Germline V CDR1 and CDR2: MNHEY, SMNVEV (reference sequence). There are 16 residues in the CDR3. CDR3 loop: CASRPREGTLSYEQYF. DNA of the CDR3: TGTGCCAGCAGGCCGCGGGAAGGGACACTCTCCTACGAGCAGTACTTC.

The genes are TRBV20-1 and TRBJ2-1, with 11 bases fitting TRBD2. With V trimmed by 1 base and J by 5 bases, 10 bases remained unmatched. CDR1 and CDR2 from the germline V gene are DFQATT and SNEGSKA (reference sequence). This CDR3 is 17 amino acids long. This CDR3 reads CSARGLPGLAEHNEQFF. The CDR3 DNA sequence: TGCAGTGCTAGAGGACTCCCGGGACTAGCGGAACACAATGAGCAGTTCTTC.

The chain's CDR3 is CASSRLDETQYF. The CDR3 DNA sequence: TGTGCCAGCAGCCGCCTCGACGAGACCCAGTACTTC. The chain joins TRBV11-1 to TRBJ2-5; D gene unclear. The V and J ends lost 5 bases and 5 bases respectively, with 9 bases between them. There are 12 residues in the CDR3. Per the germline V gene, CDR1 is SGHAT and CDR2 is FQDESV (reference sequence).

J is TRBJ1-6 and V is TRBV20-1; D unresolved. This CDR3 spans 16 amino acids. V was trimmed by 1 base and J by 7 bases, leaving 17 bases between them. Germline lookup yields CDR1 DFQATT and CDR2 SNEGSKA (reference sequence). The CDR3 spells CSARVPRTSGNSPLHF. DNA of the CDR3: TGCAGTGCTAGAGTTCCTAGGACCTCGGGGAATTCACCCCTCCACTTT.

CDR3 loop: CASSQGLAGALTDTQYF. CDR3 sequence (DNA): TGTGCCAGCAGCCAGGGACTAGCGGGGGCCCTCACAGATACGCAGTATTTT. This sequence joins TRBV3-1 and TRBJ2-3, with 14 nucleotides matching TRBD2. The CDR3 is 17 residues long. The germline CDR1 and CDR2 sequences are LGHDT and YNNKEL (reference sequence). The trim removed 3 bases at V and 2 bases at J, leaving 4 bases unmatched.

The rearrangement links TRBV12-3 or TRBV12-4 to TRBJ2-5, with TRBD2 matching over 9 bases. This CDR3 is 17 amino acids long. Losses at the gene ends were 6 bases for V and 5 bases for J; bases not matched to a gene: 16. This CDR3 reads CASSAGAGSGRLETQYF. Here the CDR3 DNA reads TGTGCCAGCAGCGCCGGGGCCGGGAGCGGGAGGCTTGAGACCCAGTACTTC.

This chain joins TRBV19 and TRBJ1-5; possible D gene TRBD1, 6 bases. Germline CDR1 and CDR2: LNHDA and SQIVND (reference sequence). The V and J ends lost 4 bases and 7 bases respectively, with 17 bases between them. The CDR3 covers 15 residues. The CDR3 nucleotides are TGTGCCAGTAGTACTACGGCGGGGGGCAGACAGCCCCAGCATTTT. Its translation is CASSTTAGGRQPQHF.

This chain links TRBV28 with TRBJ2-7; D may match TRBD1 or TRBD2 (5 bases each). Trimming removed 5 bases from V and 1 base from J, with 12 bases in between. The germline gives CDR1 MDHEN, CDR2 SYDVKM. The CDR3 sequence is 14 residues long. Here the CDR3 DNA reads TGTGCCAGCAGTCCCCCCGGGGCGTCCTACGAGCAGTACTTC. It encodes CASSPPGASYEQYF. Variable domain in full (rest from reference TRBV28 and TRBJ2-7): DVKVTQSSRYLVKRTGEKVFLECVQDMDHENMFWYRQDPGLGLRLIYFSYDVKMKEKGDIPEGYSVSREKKERFSLILESASTNQTSMYLCASSPPGASYEQYFGPGTRLTVT.

The rearrangement links TRBV7-2 to TRBJ2-1, with D unclear. Germline CDR1 SGHTA, CDR2 FQGNSA. Trimming pared 4 bases from V and 0 bases from J, leaving 10 bases between. This CDR3 contains 15 residues. The CDR3 nucleotides are TGTGCCAGCAGCTCCTCCTCGAGCTCCTACAATGAGCAGTTCTTC. The encoded protein is CASSSSSSSYNEQFF. Looking up the rest from reference TRBV7-2 and TRBJ2-1 gives the full variable domain: GAGVSQSPSNKVTEKGKDVELRCDPISGHTALYWYRQSLGQGLEFLIYFQGNSAPDKSGLPSDRFSAERTGGSVSTLTIQRTQQEDSAVYLCASSSSSSSYNEQFFGPGTRLTVL.

The gene calls are TRBV19 and TRBJ2-4, with unresolved D. CDR1 is LNHDA and CDR2 is SQIVND in the germline V gene (reference sequence). The CDR3 is made up of 12 amino acids. V shed 5 bases and J shed 15 bases, with 17 bases lying between them. CDR3 DNA: TGTGCCAGTAGTCCCGAAGGTCCCCGCGTGTACTTC. This codes for CASSPEGPRVYF.